These 15 T cell receptor beta chains originate from one sample sequenced in a study of blood T cells in healthy people across ages. A second PCR, run for roughly 7 to 11 cycles, used a sample-barcoded 5' primer plus a J-beta primer mix. TCRdb ran MiXCR on the 5' RACE reads and lists one entry per CDR3 protein. The sample records nearly 800,000 distinct CDR3 sequences, more than 20% being singletons. These data were also filed under a second study, of T cells of mothers and their children.

The sequencing sample was made of blood. These receptors were obtained from a boy between 5 and 17 years old in good health.

This clonotype was counted only a few times. The V call is TRBV27, the J call TRBJ2-7; 10 nucleotides line up with TRBD2. Germline CDR1 is MNHEY and CDR2 is SMNVEV (reference sequence). V was pared by 5 bases and J by 3 bases, with 7 bases of the junction left unmatched. The CDR3 runs 15 residues. The DNA for the CDR3 is TGTGCCAGCAGTGACGGGACTAGCGCTTTCTACGAGCAGTACTTC. It is translated as CASSDGTSAFYEQYF.

V usage is TRBV5-5 and J usage is TRBJ1-6; the match to TRBD1 covers 7 bases. From germline, CDR1 is SGHKS and CDR2 YYEKEE (reference sequence). V lost 0 bases and J lost 10; bases outside the gene matches: 4. The CDR3 extends over 14 amino acids. CDR3 sequence reads: CASSLEGAGSPLHF. The CDR3 DNA reads as TGTGCCAGCAGCTTGGAGGGGGCAGGGTCACCCCTCCACTTT.

This sequence joins TRBV7-2 and TRBJ2-5, with 11 bases identical to TRBD2. The end of the DNA is better explained by TRBJ2-1, so the J call may be wrong. The germline V gene encodes CDR1 SGHTA and CDR2 FQGNSA. The CDR3 totals 16 residues. The CDR3 DNA sequence: TGTGCCAGCAGCTTCTTACTAGCGGGAGTAGAAAATGAGCAGTTCTTC. Translation gives CASSFLLAGVENEQFF.

This clonotype was counted only a few times. V is TRBV29-1 and J is TRBJ2-7, with D unclear. This CDR3 contains 14 residues. Trimming removed 3 bases from V and 4 bases from J, with 16 bases in between. CDR1 is SQVTM, CDR2 ANQGSEA, per germline. CDR3 nucleotide sequence: TGCAGCGTTGAGGGCATCAGTGGGTCGTACGAGCAGTACTTC. Translation: CSVEGISGSYEQYF.

This clonotype was detected a few times. The chain is built from TRBV12-3 or TRBV12-4 and TRBJ2-1; a weak D match, TRBD2 (7 bases). CDR3 length equals 16 residues. Trimming stripped 6 bases from V and 4 bases from J, with 19 bases between. CDR3 nucleotides: TGTGCCAGCAGGCCCATTGGGAGGGGGGATTACAATGAGCAGTTCTTC. Its protein product is CASRPIGRGDYNEQFF.

The genes are TRBV7-9 and TRBJ2-7, with D tentatively TRBD2 (6 bases). This CDR3 is built from 17 residues. V lost 4 bases, J lost 4 bases, and 23 bases lay in between. From germline, CDR1 is SEHNR and CDR2 FQNEAQ (reference sequence). DNA of the CDR3: TGTGCCAGCAGCTCTCCACGTTCGGGGACTTCCCAATACGAGCAGTACTTC. Translation: CASSSPRSGTSQYEQYF.

The V and J genes are TRBV27 and TRBJ1-1; maybe TRBD1 (5 bases). Germline CDR1 reads MNHEY; CDR2 reads SMNVEV (reference sequence). There are 14 residues in the CDR3. V was trimmed by 1 base and J by 7 bases, leaving 13 bases between them. The CDR3 bases are TGTGCCAGCAGTTTATTTAGCAGGGATGATGAAGCTTTCTTT. Residues: CASSLFSRDDEAFF.

The chain employs TRBV10-3 and TRBJ2-1; D perhaps matches TRBD2 (5 bases). This CDR3 has 13 amino acids. Between the trimmed V and J ends, which lost 6 bases and 6 bases, there was a span of 12 bases. The germline CDR1 and CDR2 sequences are ENHRY and SYGVKD. CDR3 sequence reads: CAIRDFYSNEQFF. CDR3 sequence (DNA): TGTGCCATCAGGGACTTCTATTCCAATGAGCAGTTCTTC.

This clonotype was detected a few times. V gene TRBV20-1 combines with J gene TRBJ2-1, with D unclear. Germline V gene sequence: CDR1 DFQATT, CDR2 SNEGSKA (reference sequence). The length of the CDR3 is 13 residues. V dropped 3 bases and J dropped 7 bases, with 13 bases sitting between them. The CDR3 reads CSASIRIRNEQFF. The CDR3 DNA sequence: TGCAGTGCTAGCATTCGAATTCGAAATGAGCAGTTCTTC.

This chain connects TRBV27 to TRBJ2-1, with 8 bases aligning to TRBD1. The V and J ends lost 8 bases and 4 bases, in that order; junction bases with no gene match: 10. Germline CDR1 is MNHEY and CDR2 is SMNVEV (reference sequence). The CDR3 runs 15 residues. CDR3 in amino acids: CASADRGTLYNEQFF. DNA of the CDR3: TGTGCCAGCGCTGACAGGGGCACCTTGTACAATGAGCAGTTCTTC.

This clonotype came up a few times. The chain employs TRBV5-1 and TRBJ2-7, with D possibly matching TRBD1 (5 bases). Germline V gene data show CDR1 as SGHRS and CDR2 as YFSETQ. The CDR3 length is 16 residues. V was shortened by 1 base and J by 0 bases, with 14 bases between the two germline ends. The CDR3 loop is CASSLFTGDSSYEQYF. The DNA for the CDR3 is TGCGCCAGCAGCTTGTTCACGGGCGACAGCTCCTACGAGCAGTACTTC.

The V gene is TRBV7-2, the J gene TRBJ2-1; weak D call: TRBD2 (6 bases). Germline-derived CDR1 and CDR2 are SGHTA and FQGNSA. The CDR3 extends over 17 amino acids. Trimming took 4 bases from V and 0 from J, leaving 16 bases between them. The CDR3 loop is CASSSLFLGSSYNEQFF. CDR3 DNA sequence: TGTGCCAGCAGCTCCCTCTTTCTCGGGAGCTCCTACAATGAGCAGTTCTTC.

This clonotype was recorded a few times. This chain joins TRBV2 and TRBJ2-3, with 10 bases identical to TRBD2. The CDR3 spans 16 residues. The germline V gene encodes CDR1 SNHLY and CDR2 FYNNEI. V shed 9 bases and J 9 bases; nucleotides not matched to a gene: 18. CDR3 loop: CASSPNSGGTGITQYF. The CDR3 DNA follows: TGTGCCAGTTCTCCCAATAGCGGGGGGACCGGAATAACGCAGTATTTT.

The rearrangement uses TRBV12-3 or TRBV12-4 and TRBJ1-5; TRBD1 matches 10 bases. The CDR3 loop spans 18 amino acids. V was clipped by 5 bases and J by 2 bases; unmatched bases: 12. CDR3 bases: TGTGCCAGCAGTCACTTGGCTTATGGGACAGGGGGCAATCAGCCCCAGCATTTT. Translating gives CASSHLAYGTGGNQPQHF.

Many counts were recorded for this clonotype. The CDR3: CASSPEGQGATNEKLFF. Here the CDR3 DNA reads TGTGCCAGCTCACCCGAAGGACAGGGGGCAACTAATGAAAAACTGTTTTTT. V gene TRBV18 combines with J gene TRBJ1-4, with 10 bases matching TRBD1. Germline trimming cut 3 bases from V and 0 bases from J; bases unmatched to any gene: 4. The CDR3 length is 17 residues. The germline V gene has CDR1 KGHSH and CDR2 LQKENI.